Below, one T cell receptor beta chain is given with its context. As yet, its antigen is unknown. Unique molecular identifiers were built into the TCRbeta library. TCRdb redid the calling of the PCR reads with MiXCR, one entry per CDR3 protein. The sample shows about 200,000 distinct CDR3 sequences, approximately 17% of them seen only once. This sample is drawn from a study of T-cell reconstitution after alpha-beta-depleted transplantation in children. With 5 bases removed from V and 2 bases from J, the gap between germline ends came to 12 bases. CDR3 length: 14 amino acids. General observations from the study: At day 60, the high TCRbeta diversity found in some patients originated from recipient T cells and thymic progenitors that had survived. Diversity and T-cell counts at one year after transplant derived mostly from new T cells. Several hundred rapidly expanded clones from non-depleted graft cells reportedly supplied alpha-beta T cells about two months post-transplant.

Source: PBMCs, mostly from graft donor cells, taken 360 days after TCRalphabeta/CD19-depleted stem cell transplant. This chain links TRBV12-3 or TRBV12-4 with TRBJ2-5; D is possibly TRBD2 (5 bases). The TCR originated in a male patient aged 2-10 years who had a stem cell transplant for acute lymphoblastic leukemia, so the T cells may come from the graft donor. CDR3 nucleotides: TGTGCCAGCAGTCGTGGGAGAGGACAAGAGACCCAGTACTTC. As protein: CASSRGRGQETQYF.